The clone carrying this T cell receptor beta chain was counted many times. As yet, its antigen is unknown. V was clipped by 5 bases and J by 6 bases; unmatched bases: 3. In germline, CDR1 is MDHEN, CDR2 SYDVKM. The CDR3 contains 14 residues. Each CDR3 protein is one row after TCRdb ran MiXCR on the 5' RACE reads. The sample yields 450,000 to 550,000 distinct CDR3 sequences, approximately 5.3% seen once. This specimen comes from a study of CD8 T cells in ankylosing spondylitis. Whole-study results and caveats: Peripheral blood samples showed relatively rare disease-linked clones, and these clones were CD8+. The study identified a TCR beta motif of eight highly homologous variants that appeared characteristic of ankylosing spondylitis blood.

The V call is TRBV28, the J call TRBJ1-6; 8 bases agree with TRBD1. Sequencing input: blood, either unsorted or a sorted T cell fraction (not recorded which). The clonotype originates from a male donor with ankylosing spondylitis. The CDR3 loop is CASSEGTGNSPLHF. CDR3 DNA sequence: TGTGCCAGCAGTGAGGGGACAGGTAATTCACCCCTCCACTTT.